The 15 T cell receptor beta chains below come from one sample, sequenced in a study of blood T cell repertoires in COVID-19. Some clones are missing from TCRdb's copy, which holds only in-frame ones; the method was immunoSEQ multiplex PCR. The sample contains 120,000 or so clones, roughly 90% of which appear only once. The sample comprised peripheral blood. The receptor source for this set is a man over 45 with acute or convalescent COVID-19.

The rearrangement joins TRBV5-1 to TRBJ2-5; D may be TRBD2 (6 bases). The germline V gene has CDR1 SGHRS and CDR2 YFSETQ. Trimming left V 1 base short and J 4 bases short, with 17 bases between. The CDR3 sequence is 16 residues long. The DNA for the CDR3 is TGCGCCAGCAGCTTGCAGGGAGCGGGTGGTTCAGAGACCCAGTACTTC. Its protein product is CASSLQGAGGSETQYF.

This chain uses TRBV18 with TRBJ2-3, with no clear D. The CDR3 is made up of 16 amino acids. The V gene's germline CDR1 is KGHSH and CDR2 LQKENI. The V and J ends lost 5 bases and 0 bases respectively, with 15 bases between them. For the CDR3, the DNA is TGTGCCAGCTCAGCCCCGGGTGGCCCTAGCACAGATACGCAGTATTTT. This encodes CASSAPGGPSTDTQYF.

CDR3 in DNA: TGTGCCAGCACGAGCCGGTCACAGCCCCAGCATTTT. As protein: CASTSRSQPQHF. The chain uses TRBV6-6 and TRBJ1-5; no firm D call. The length of the CDR3 is 12 residues. Germline V gene lookup returns CDR1 MNHNY and CDR2 SVGAGI (reference sequence). V lost 7 bases to trimming and J lost 7 bases, with 11 bases between them.

This rearrangement joins TRBV20-1 to TRBJ1-5; D uncertain. V lost 6 bases and J 7 bases, leaving 16 bases between the germline ends. The CDR3 extends over 13 amino acids. Looked up from germline, CDR1 is DFQATT and CDR2 is SNEGSKA (reference sequence). The CDR3 DNA follows: TGCAGTGCCAGTACCGACCACAGCCAGCCCCAGCATTTT. This sequence encodes CSASTDHSQPQHF.

CDR3 bases: TGTGCCAGCAGCCACCGACAGGGGAAAATAGGGGAGCTGTTTTTT. Translating it yields CASSHRQGKIGELFF. V gene TRBV3-1 (or the pseudogene TRBV3-2) combines with J gene TRBJ2-2, with 8 bases aligning to TRBD1. Germline CDR1 and CDR2: LGHDT and YNNKEL (reference sequence). V lost 3 bases, J lost 8 bases, and 8 bases stayed unmatched. The CDR3 consists of 15 residues.

The gene calls are TRBV6-5 and TRBJ1-6, with TRBD1 matching over 10 bases. CDR3 length equals 15 residues. V lost 5 bases to trimming and J lost 10 bases; unmatched junction nucleotides: 8. CDR1 MNHEY and CDR2 SVGAGI come from the germline V gene. CDR3 nucleotide sequence: TGTGCCAGCAGTCCCCGGGACAGGGGTTACTCACCCCTCCACTTT. Its protein is CASSPRDRGYSPLHF.

This rearrangement joins TRBV19 to TRBJ1-5; D is possibly TRBD1 (5 bases). The CDR3 length is 16 residues. CDR1 is LNHDA and CDR2 is SQIVND in the germline V gene (reference sequence). V lost 7 bases to trimming and J lost 2 bases, with 18 bases between them. CDR3 sequence: CASNPPSGMGNQPQHF. In DNA, the CDR3 is TGTGCCAGTAACCCCCCGTCAGGGATGGGCAATCAGCCCCAGCATTTT.

The CDR3 DNA reads TGTGCCACCAGTGCCCAGGGACAGGGGTCGAGTCAGCCCCAGCATTTT. Its protein is CATSAQGQGSSQPQHF. The chain carries TRBV24-1 and TRBJ1-5; 10 nucleotides match TRBD1. Germline V gene sequence: CDR1 KGHDR, CDR2 SFDVKD. CDR3 length: 16 residues. Unmatched junction bases numbered 9, after V lost 5 bases and J lost 6 bases.

This sequence joins TRBV5-6 and TRBJ2-7; possibly TRBD1 for D (6 bases). CDR3 size: 14 residues. The germline V and J ends were trimmed by 2 bases and 5 bases, with 14 bases remaining between them. From germline, CDR1 is SGHDT and CDR2 YYEEEE. CDR3 residues: CASSFQGSRDEQYF. Written as DNA, the CDR3 is TGTGCCAGCAGCTTTCAGGGGAGTAGGGACGAGCAGTACTTC.

This sequence joins TRBV6-5 and TRBJ2-3; the match to TRBD1 covers 9 bases. Trimming took 5 bases from V and 5 from J; bases not matched to a gene: 8. CDR1 MNHEY and CDR2 SVGAGI come from the germline V gene. The CDR3 consists of 15 residues. The CDR3 loop is CASSTGTGYGDTQYF. CDR3 in DNA: TGTGCCAGCAGTACCGGGACAGGGTACGGAGATACGCAGTATTTT.

The chain combines TRBV6-5 with TRBJ2-3, with a weak D call TRBD2 (6 bases). The ends were cut back, 5 bases at V and 1 base at J, with 10 bases in the middle. The CDR3 runs 14 residues. Germline lookup yields CDR1 MNHEY and CDR2 SVGAGI. CDR3 region: CASSRIAGTDTQYF. The CDR3 DNA is TGTGCCAGCAGTAGGATAGCGGGCACAGATACGCAGTATTTT.

This chain joins TRBV7-2 and TRBJ2-7, with 8 bases that match TRBD2. Germline loops: CDR1 SGHTA, CDR2 FQGNSA. The CDR3 runs 15 residues. Germline trimming cut 1 base from V and 6 bases from J; bases unmatched to any gene: 8. CDR3 region: CASSLGAGVSGEQYF. CDR3 nucleotide sequence: TGTGCCAGCAGCTTAGGAGCGGGAGTGTCTGGCGAGCAGTACTTC.

In nucleotides, the CDR3 is TGCAGCGTTGAACTGGGACAGGGAGGCGAGCAGTACTTC. The encoded protein is CSVELGQGGEQYF. V gene TRBV29-1 combines with J gene TRBJ2-7; 9 bases align to TRBD1. Germline CDR1 SQVTM, CDR2 ANQGSEA. The CDR3 consists of 13 residues. The ends lost 2 bases at V and 6 bases at J; junction bases unmatched: 5.

The rearrangement joins TRBV9 to TRBJ2-7; TRBD1 might be the D (6 bases). V was trimmed by 0 bases and J by 3 bases, leaving 10 bases between them. CDR3 length: 14 residues. Germline CDR1 is SGDLS and CDR2 is YYNGEE. CDR3 in amino acids: CASSVASQGYEQYF. CDR3 bases: TGTGCCAGCAGCGTAGCTTCACAGGGCTACGAGCAGTACTTC. The full variable domain, rest sourced from reference TRBV9 and TRBJ2-7, is DSGVTQTPKHLITATGQRVTLRCSPRSGDLSVYWYQQSLDQGLQFLIQYYNGEERAKGNILERFSAQQFPDLHSELNLSSLELGDSALYFCASSVASQGYEQYFGPGTRLTVT.

Here the CDR3 DNA reads TGCGCCAGCAGCTTGTCCCCAGCGGTCCTGGAGACCCAGTACTTC. Translated: CASSLSPAVLETQYF. The rearrangement uses TRBV5-1 and TRBJ2-5, with D possibly matching TRBD2 (5 bases). Germline V gene sequence: CDR1 SGHRS, CDR2 YFSETQ. The CDR3 is 15 residues long. V lost 1 base, J lost 5 bases, and 15 bases lay in between.